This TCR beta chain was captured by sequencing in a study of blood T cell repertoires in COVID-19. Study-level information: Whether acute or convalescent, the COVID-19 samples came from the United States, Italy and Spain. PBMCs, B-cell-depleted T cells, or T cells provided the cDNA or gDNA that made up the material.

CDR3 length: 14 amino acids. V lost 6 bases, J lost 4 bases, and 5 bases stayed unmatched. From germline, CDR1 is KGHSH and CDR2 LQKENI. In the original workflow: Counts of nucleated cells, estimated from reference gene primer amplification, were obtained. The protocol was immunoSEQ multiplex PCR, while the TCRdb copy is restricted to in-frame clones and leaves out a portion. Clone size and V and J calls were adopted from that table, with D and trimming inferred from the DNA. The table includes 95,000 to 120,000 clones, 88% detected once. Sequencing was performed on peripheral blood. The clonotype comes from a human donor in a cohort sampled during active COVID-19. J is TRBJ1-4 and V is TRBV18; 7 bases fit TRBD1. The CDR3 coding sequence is TGTGCCAGCTCCAGGACAGGCGGTAATGAAAAACTGTTTTTT. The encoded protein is CASSRTGGNEKLFF.